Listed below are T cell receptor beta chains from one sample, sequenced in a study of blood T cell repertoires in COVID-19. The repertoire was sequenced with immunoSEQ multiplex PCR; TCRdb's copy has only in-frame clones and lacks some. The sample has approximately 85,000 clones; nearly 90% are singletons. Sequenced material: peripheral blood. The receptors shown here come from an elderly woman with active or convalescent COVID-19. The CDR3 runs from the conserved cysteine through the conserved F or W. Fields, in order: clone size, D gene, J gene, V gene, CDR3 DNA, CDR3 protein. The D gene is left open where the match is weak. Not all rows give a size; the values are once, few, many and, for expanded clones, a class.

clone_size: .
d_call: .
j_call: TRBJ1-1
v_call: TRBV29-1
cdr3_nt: TGCAGCGTTGGTATAGGCAGGGTAGGTGAAGCTTTCTTT
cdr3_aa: CSVGIGRVGEAFF

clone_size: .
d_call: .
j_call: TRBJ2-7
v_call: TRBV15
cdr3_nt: TGTGCCACCAGCAGAGACACTACCTACGAGCAGTACTTC
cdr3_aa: CATSRDTTYEQYF

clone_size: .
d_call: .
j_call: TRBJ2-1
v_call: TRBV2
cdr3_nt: TGTGCCAGCAGTCGAGACAGCGCCGCACCCAATGAGCAGTTCTTC
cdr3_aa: CASSRDSAAPNEQFF

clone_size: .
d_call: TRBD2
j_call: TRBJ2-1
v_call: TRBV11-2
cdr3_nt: TGTGCCAGCAGCTTAGGGGGATCTAGCGGGAGCAATGAGCAGTTCTTC
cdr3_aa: CASSLGGSSGSNEQFF

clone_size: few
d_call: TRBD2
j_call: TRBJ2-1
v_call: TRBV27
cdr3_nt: TGTGCCAGCAGTTTTAGCGGGAGATACAATGAGCAGTTCTTC
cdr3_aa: CASSFSGRYNEQFF

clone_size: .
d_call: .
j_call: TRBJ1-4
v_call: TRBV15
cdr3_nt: TGTGCCACCAGCAGAGCGGGCAGGGGAGACGAAAAACTGTTTTTT
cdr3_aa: CATSRAGRGDEKLFF

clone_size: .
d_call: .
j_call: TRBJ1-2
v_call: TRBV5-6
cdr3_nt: TGTGCCAGCAGCCTCCCCGTGGACAGCCTCTATGGCTACACCTTC
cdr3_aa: CASSLPVDSLYGYTF

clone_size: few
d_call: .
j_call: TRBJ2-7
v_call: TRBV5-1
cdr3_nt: TGCGCCAGCAGCCCGTTATCCCATGTAGTCGAGCAGTACTTC
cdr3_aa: CASSPLSHVVEQYF

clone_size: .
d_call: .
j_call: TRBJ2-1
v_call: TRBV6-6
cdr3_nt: TGTGCCAGCAGACACGGGGACTTCAATGAGCAGTTCTTC
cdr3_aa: CASRHGDFNEQFF

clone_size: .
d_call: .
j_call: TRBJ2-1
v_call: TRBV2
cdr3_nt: TGTGCCAGCAGTGGTCCGGGATTAGAGCAGTTCTTC
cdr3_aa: CASSGPGLEQFF

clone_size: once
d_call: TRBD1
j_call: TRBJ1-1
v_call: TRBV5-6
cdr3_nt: TGTGCCAGCAGCGGTAGACAGGGTGTTGAAGCTTTCTTT
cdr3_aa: CASSGRQGVEAFF

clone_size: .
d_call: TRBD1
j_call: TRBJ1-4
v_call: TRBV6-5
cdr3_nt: TGTGCCAGTACCTCCTGGACAGGAGGCGGGGAAAAACTGTTTTTT
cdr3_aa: CASTSWTGGGEKLFF

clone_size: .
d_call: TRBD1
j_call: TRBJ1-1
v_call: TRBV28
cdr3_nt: TGTGCCAGCAGCCTCAGGGGGCCCACTGAAGCTTTCTTT
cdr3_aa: CASSLRGPTEAFF

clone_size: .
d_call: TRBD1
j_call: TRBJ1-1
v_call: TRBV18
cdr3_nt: TGTGCCAGCTTAACTACAGGGGTCGGCACTGAAGCTTTCTTT
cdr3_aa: CASLTTGVGTEAFF

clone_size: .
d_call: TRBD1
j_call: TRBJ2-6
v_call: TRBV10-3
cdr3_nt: TGTGCCATCAGCGAAGGACAGGGGGCTCATCGATACGTCCTGACTTTC
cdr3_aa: CAISEGQGAHRYVLTF

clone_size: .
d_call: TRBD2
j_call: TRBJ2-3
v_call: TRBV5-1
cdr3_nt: TGCGCCAGCAGCTTGGCAGTAGCGGGAGGAGTAACAGATACGCAGTATTTT
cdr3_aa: CASSLAVAGGVTDTQYF

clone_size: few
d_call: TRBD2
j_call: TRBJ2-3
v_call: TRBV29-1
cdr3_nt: TGCAGCGTGATGGGATCGCGGGAGCGCGGCACAGATACGCAGTATTTT
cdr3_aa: CSVMGSRERGTDTQYF

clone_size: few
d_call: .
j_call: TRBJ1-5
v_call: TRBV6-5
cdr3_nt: TGTGCCAGCAGGGCACTATCGGGGCCCCAGCATTTT
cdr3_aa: CASRALSGPQHF

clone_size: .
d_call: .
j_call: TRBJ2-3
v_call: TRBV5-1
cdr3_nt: TGCGCCAGCAGTACGACAGGACGGGGCACAGATACGCAGTATTTT
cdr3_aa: CASSTTGRGTDTQYF

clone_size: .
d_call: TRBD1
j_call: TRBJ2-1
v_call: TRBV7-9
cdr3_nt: TGTGCCAGCAGCTGGCGGACAGGGGGCGGTGAGCAGTTCTTC
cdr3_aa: CASSWRTGGGEQFF

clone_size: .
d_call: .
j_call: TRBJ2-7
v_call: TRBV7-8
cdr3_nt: TGTGCCAGCAGCTTTAACGAGCAGGGCGAGCGGTACTTC
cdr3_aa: CASSFNEQGERYF

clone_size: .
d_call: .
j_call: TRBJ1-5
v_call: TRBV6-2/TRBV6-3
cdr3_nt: TGTGCCAGCAGTTACTCGATGGGGGGGGCAAGCAATCAGCCCCAGCATTTT
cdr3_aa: CASSYSMGGASNQPQHF

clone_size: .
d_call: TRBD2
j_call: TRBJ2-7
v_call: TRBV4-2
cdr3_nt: TGTGCCAGCAGCTCGGGACTAGCGGAACCCTACGAGCAGTACTTC
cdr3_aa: CASSSGLAEPYEQYF